This T cell receptor (beta chain) is from a study of T cells in localized non-small cell lung cancer. Using immunoSEQ multiplex PCR, the repertoire was profiled, and TCRdb retains in-frame clones only, with some absent. This table has approximately 1,500 clones, under 45% appearing once. Germline CDR1 reads LNHDA; CDR2 reads SQIVND (reference sequence). V lost 10 bases to trimming and J lost 0 bases; unmatched junction nucleotides: 14. This CDR3 spans 17 amino acids. This receptor was obtained from a female donor aged 60 or older with stage II squamous cell lung carcinoma. The genes are TRBV19 and TRBJ2-3; 9 bases align to TRBD1. Source: normal lung tissue next to the tumor, taken before any cancer treatment. The CDR3 loop reads CATSRGTGMVSTDTQYF. CDR3 sequence (DNA): TGTGCCACCAGCCGTGGGACAGGGATGGTAAGCACAGATACGCAGTATTTT.